Reported below is one TCR delta chain. The antigen remains undetermined. The TCRdb record carries a much larger clone's protein, which differs from this DNA's translation at residue 3; a read error is the likely cause, and the protein listed here is the DNA translation. This sample is drawn from a study of γδ T cells in repeated Plasmodium falciparum infection. Background on the study: The natural-infection arm compared Malian children under seasonal malaria with matched Australian children. Timepoints: baseline, immediately before selected infections, and 21 days after every infection. Findings and limits, study-wide: Vdelta2-negative gammadelta repertoires appeared less diverse and less shared in Malian than Australian children.

TCRdb re-processed the multiplex PCR reads via CATT. Of 53,000 or so delta-chain clones detected, around 2% appear once; the ten largest clones hold approximately 24%. The CDR3 consists of 23 residues. CDR1 and CDR2 from the germline V gene are TVYSNPD and GDNSRS (reference sequence). Trimming pared 5 bases from V and 0 bases from J, leaving 43 bases between. Flow sorting of PBMC yielded separate Vgamma9/Vdelta2+ and Vdelta2-negative gammadelta T cell populations for bulk repertoire analysis. The TCR was taken from a pool of human donors (malaria-infected and uninfected, not separated). V and J are TRDV3 and TRDJ1; the D is unclear. TCRdb offers no J gene call, so here the DNA was matched to germline to obtain one. The sequenced sample consisted of gamma-delta T cells from blood. In DNA form, the CDR3 reads TGTGCCAGTCGAGAACTGCAGCCTTACCCCATCCCCCTCAAAGCCCCGTACACCGATAAACTCATCTTT. Protein: CASRELQPYPIPLKAPYTDKLIF.